This TCR beta chain derives from a study of cytotoxic CD8 clonotypes in ibrutinib-treated CLL. Produced via immunoSEQ multiplex PCR; TCRdb's table is partial and in-frame only. The data contain approximately 53,000 clones, roughly 80% of them seen just once; the ten biggest clones take up roughly 20%. The table lists this clone with a count of one. Germline CDR1 and CDR2: LNHDA and SQIVND (reference sequence). J lost 1 base, V lost 4 bases, and 7 bases had no gene match. This CDR3 is 16 amino acids long. The chain is built from TRBV19 and TRBJ1-1; 9 nucleotides match TRBD1. The sequence was collected from a human donor with chronic lymphocytic leukemia. The material sequenced was PBMCs, taken after 24 months of ibrutinib treatment. CDR3 loop: CASSTIQGQGNTEAFF. Written as DNA, the CDR3 is TGTGCCAGTAGTACCATACAGGGACAGGGGAACACTGAAGCTTTCTTT.